This T cell receptor (beta chain) is from a study of T cells in localized non-small cell lung cancer (dated by TCRdb to the early 2020s). In the study overall: Comparing tumors with uninvolved tumor-adjacent lungs, the study looked at the T cell repertoires of fewer than 250 patients with early-stage NSCLC. The cohort comprised some 220 treatment-naïve NSCLC patients with resected, localized lung tumors. A mean age of roughly 66 years was recorded for the NSCLC patients, of whom roughly 130 were male and 85 to 110 were female.

At diagnosis, tumor, uninvolved tumor-adjacent lung and peripheral blood were collected and then preserved as a mix of FFPE and fresh-frozen material. Blood samples were analyzed as peripheral blood mononuclear cells for TCR repertoire profiling. Comment on this clone: This receptor's antigen is unknown. No much larger clonotype is one base removed from it; base qualities were not supplied.

TCR beta CDR3 regions were sequenced from DNA using the immunoSEQ Assay. Concerning the study's data processing: To compute T cell density, TCR beta template counts were normalized to usable DNA, which was estimated by amplifying housekeeping genes. The preseqR package was used to estimate richness by extrapolating to 400,000 templates for PBMC samples and to 120,000 templates for tissue samples. Clonality was defined by subtracting Pielou's evenness from one. Tissue-enriched TCRs were identified by differential abundance testing using productive amino-acid clonotypes, minimum total count 5 and alpha 0.1. The Jaccard Index and the Morisita Overlap Index were used to measure how much the repertoires overlapped between compartments. GLIPH grouped TCR beta CDR3s together with public tetramer-defined viral CDR3s, and a viral motif had to include at least three viral sequences and also show V-gene enrichment. The clones in this table, taken by TCRdb from immuneACCESS, are in-frame only. Not every clone is retained; where verified, under half of the shortfall comes from an unresolved V gene, and the cause of the rest is unknown. Clone size and the V and J calls come from that table; the DNA yielded D and trimming. Counted in this sample were tens of thousands of clones; about four fifths of them appeared once. The ten biggest clones cover about 37% of the sample.

What the research found in general, with its limitations: Because the study design was exploratory, TCR variables were selected using unadjusted p-values without false-discovery rate correction. Because multi-region tumor sequencing was not done, intratumor heterogeneity could not be ruled out. Longer overall survival was associated with higher blood T cell density, whereas shorter survival was associated with higher adjacent-lung clonality. Uninvolved tumor-adjacent lung showed the highest T cell clonality, higher than tumor, which suggests more focused antigenic responses in the uninvolved tumor-adjacent lung. A median of about 50 of the top 100 tumor clones turned up in the paired uninvolved adjacent lung, and some 27 of those clones also ranked among the top 100 of that same adjacent lung.

Relative to germline, V is 0 bases shorter and J is 2 bases shorter, with 10 bases between their ends. Looking up the germline V gene yields CDR1 SGHDT and CDR2 YYEEEE. From its cysteine to its phenylalanine, the CDR3 spans 15 amino acids. Kept here is only the CDR3 DNA, which spans 45 bases and is read in frame from base 1. Recombination connected TRBV5-6 to TRBJ2-3, with TRBD2 tentatively as D gene (5 bases match). The sample in question was PBMCs, obtained before any cancer treatment. The sequence was obtained from a woman aged 35 to 69 with stage II squamous cell lung carcinoma. Here the CDR3 is given as CASSLGADYTDTQYF. The bases read TGTGCCAGCAGCTTGGGCGCCGACTACACAGATACGCAGTATTTT.